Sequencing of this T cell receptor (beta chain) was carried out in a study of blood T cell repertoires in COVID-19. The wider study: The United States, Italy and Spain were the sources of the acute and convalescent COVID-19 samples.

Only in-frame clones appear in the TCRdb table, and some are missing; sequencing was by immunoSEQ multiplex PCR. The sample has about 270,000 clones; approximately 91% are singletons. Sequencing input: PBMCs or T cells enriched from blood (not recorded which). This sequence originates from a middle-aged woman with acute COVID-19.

The DNA for the CDR3 is TGTGCCAGCAGTTTAAAAGGGGGCTTAAACACCGGGGAGCTGTTTTTT. Encoded protein: CASSLKGGLNTGELFF. This sequence joins TRBV27 and TRBJ2-2, with 7 bases fitting TRBD1. Germline V gene sequence: CDR1 MNHEY, CDR2 SMNVEV (reference sequence). The CDR3 spans 16 residues. With V trimmed by 2 bases and J by 2 bases, 5 bases remained unmatched.